This passage covers 27 T cell receptor beta chains from one sample sequenced in a study of prognosis after radiotherapy for stage I lung cancer. Multiplex PCR, run in two rounds, amplified TCR beta CDR3 from genomic DNA. Amplification in first-round PCR relied on primers specific to each TRBV and TRBJ gene. Each CDR3 protein gets one entry after TCRdb re-called the multiplex PCR reads with MiXCR. The table records roughly 29,000 distinct CDR3 sequences, roughly 30% of them present only once. Sample: PBMCs, taken before or after stereotactic body radiation therapy (not recorded which). Every receptor here comes from a donor of 50 years or more with non-small cell lung cancer.

Worth noting for this clonotype: The likely explanation is a read error, given a far larger clone one base away. The chain combines TRBV15 with TRBJ2-7, with TRBD2 matching over 9 bases. J gave up 7 bases and V 1 base, and 8 bases lay outside the gene matches. In germline, CDR1 is LNHNV, CDR2 YYDKDF (reference sequence). CDR3 length: 15 residues. In DNA, the CDR3 is TGTGCCACCAGCAGAGGGCTAGCGGGGAAAAATGAGCAGTACTTC. Encoded protein: CATSRGLAGKNEQYF.

Ten or more counts support this clonotype. The chain has TRBV5-1 and TRBJ1-1, with D possibly matching TRBD1 (6 bases). The CDR3 covers 14 residues. V lost 4 bases and J 4 bases, leaving 14 bases between the germline ends. The germline CDR1 and CDR2 sequences are SGHRS and YFSETQ. The DNA of the CDR3 is TGCGCCAGCAGCAAACAGGGTATTGGCACTGAAGCTTTCTTT. Its protein product is CASSKQGIGTEAFF.

This sequence joins TRBV6-1 and TRBJ1-6, with a possible D match to TRBD1 (5 bases). The germline V gene encodes CDR1 MNHNS and CDR2 SASEGT. The CDR3 contains 15 residues. V lost 6 bases to trimming and J lost 9 bases, with 18 bases between them. This CDR3 is CASRREGRGCSPLHF. CDR3 sequence (DNA): TGTGCCAGCAGGAGGGAGGGGCGAGGGTGTTCACCCCTCCACTTT.

This clonotype has more than one count but fewer than ten. Being one base from a much bigger clone, this may be a read error. This chain links TRBV5-5 with TRBJ1-1, with a tentative D call TRBD1 (5 bases). V lost 0 bases and J lost 9, with 12 bases in between. Germline lookup yields CDR1 SGHKS and CDR2 YYEKEE (reference sequence). This CDR3 spans 13 amino acids. CDR3 DNA: TGTGCCAGCAGCTTGGACGGACATCGGAAAGCTTTCTTT. Amino acids: CASSLDGHRKAFF. The variable domain in full, completed from reference TRBV5-5 and TRBJ1-1, reads DAGVTQSPTHLIKTRGQQVTLRCSPISGHKSVSWYQQVLGQGPQFIFQYYEKEERGRGNFPDRFSARQFPNYSSELNVNALLLGDSALYLCASSLDGHRKAFFGQGTRLTVV.

V gene TRBV7-2 combines with J gene TRBJ1-5; D gene uncertain. The CDR3 covers 13 residues. Germline CDR1 SGHTA, CDR2 FQGNSA. The germline V and J ends were trimmed by 6 bases and 7 bases, with 13 bases remaining between them. CDR3 coding DNA: TGTGCCAGCAGTCTAGTACCGTGGCAGCCCCAGCATTTT. Protein product: CASSLVPWQPQHF. Full variable domain (remainder filled in from reference TRBV7-2 and TRBJ1-5): GAGVSQSPSNKVTEKGKDVELRCDPISGHTALYWYRQSLGQGLEFLIYFQGNSAPDKSGLPSDRFSAERTGGSVSTLTIQRTQQEDSAVYLCASSLVPWQPQHFGDGTRLSIL.

The chain links TRBV6-8 to TRBJ2-2; D is unclear. Germline V gene sequence: CDR1 MNHGY, CDR2 SAAAGT. This CDR3 has 18 residues. V lost 5 bases to trimming and J lost 3 bases, with 22 bases between them. CDR3 protein: CASSDRCRSKTYTGELFF. The CDR3 bases are TGTGCCAGCAGTGATCGATGCAGGTCCAAAACTTACACCGGGGAGCTGTTTTTT.

In this sample, this clonotype turned up many times. The chain links TRBV24-1 to TRBJ2-3; 7 bases line up with TRBD2. This CDR3 spans 16 amino acids. Germline-derived CDR1 and CDR2 are KGHDR and SFDVKD. J was trimmed by 2 bases and V by 4 bases; bases with no gene match: 8. The CDR3 coding sequence is TGTGCCACCAGTGACCCTAGCGGAGACTACACAGATACGCAGTATTTT. It encodes CATSDPSGDYTDTQYF.

At least ten counts were recorded for this clonotype. This chain links TRBV6-1 with TRBJ2-3, with D maybe TRBD2 (6 bases). CDR3 length equals 14 residues. With 7 bases removed from V and 4 bases from J, the gap between germline ends came to 15 bases. Germline V gene sequence: CDR1 MNHNS, CDR2 SASEGT. CDR3 DNA sequence: TGTGCCAGCATGGACTGGGGGGTTTCAGATACGCAGTATTTT. Protein sequence: CASMDWGVSDTQYF.

This clonotype was recorded at least ten times. CDR3: CASSLRRGDRGLRGDRYEQFF. CDR3 nucleotides: TGTGCCAGCAGTTTAAGGAGGGGGGACAGGGGGCTGAGGGGCGATCGGTATGAGCAGTTCTTC. The chain links TRBV27 to TRBJ2-1, with 12 bases lining up with TRBD1. Trimming took 2 bases from V and 8 from J; bases not matched to a gene: 22. In germline, CDR1 is MNHEY, CDR2 SMNVEV (reference sequence). The CDR3 is made up of 21 amino acids.

This clonotype has a count of ten or more. Written as DNA, the CDR3 is TGTGCCAGCTCACCACGTCAGTGGGGTAACCCGTTCTTC. Encoded protein: CASSPRQWGNPFF. This chain connects TRBV18 to TRBJ2-1; D not resolved. The CDR3 has 13 residues. The germline V gene has CDR1 KGHSH and CDR2 LQKENI. V shed 1 base and J shed 15 bases, with 16 bases lying between them.

With regard to this clonotype: This likely traces to a read error, being one base from a far larger clone. The J gene is TRBJ1-5, the V gene TRBV6-2 or TRBV6-3; D is possibly TRBD1 (6 bases). This CDR3 has 13 residues. CDR1 MNHEY and CDR2 SVGEGT come from the germline V gene. The ends were cut back, 7 bases at V and 3 bases at J, with 10 bases in the middle. The CDR3 here is CASTAGVNQPQHF. DNA of the CDR3: TGTGCCAGCACGGCAGGGGTCAATCAGCCCCAGCATTTT.

As for this clonotype: It is likely a read error, because the conserved phenylalanine at the end of the CDR3 is missing. CDR3 in amino acids: CASSPNEKLFL. The CDR3, as DNA: TGTGCCAGCAGTCCGAATGAAAAACTGTTTCTT. This chain joins TRBV28 and TRBJ1-4, with no clear D. CDR1 MDHEN and CDR2 SYDVKM come from the germline V gene. CDR3 size: 11 residues. Trimming cost V 5 bases and J 5 bases, with 3 bases left between them.

This clonotype was detected ten times or more. For the CDR3, the DNA is TGTGCCAGCAGGCCTAGACAGGGCACCTATAATTCACCCCTCCACTTT. This translates into CASRPRQGTYNSPLHF. The chain links TRBV2 to TRBJ1-6; 7 bases are shared with TRBD1. In germline, CDR1 is SNHLY, CDR2 FYNNEI. Trimming took 6 bases from V and 2 from J; bases not matched to a gene: 7. The CDR3 loop spans 16 amino acids.

This clonotype was seen at least ten times. The gene calls are TRBV9 and TRBJ1-2, with no clear D. Germline V gives CDR1 SGDLS, CDR2 YYNGEE. The CDR3 extends over 17 amino acids. V lost 0 bases and J lost 4, with 19 bases in between. The DNA for the CDR3 is TGTGCCAGCAGCGTAGATAGTTGGCAGACCCATTCCTATGGCTACACCTTC. Its translation is CASSVDSWQTHSYGYTF. The full variable domain, rest sourced from reference TRBV9 and TRBJ1-2, is DSGVTQTPKHLITATGQRVTLRCSPRSGDLSVYWYQQSLDQGLQFLIQYYNGEERAKGNILERFSAQQFPDLHSELNLSSLELGDSALYFCASSVDSWQTHSYGYTFGSGTRLTVV.

A remark on this clonotype: A read error may account for a junction end that differs from germline. This chain uses TRBV6-1 with TRBJ1-5; unclear D gene. The CDR3 runs to 15 residues. Germline assignment: CDR1 MNHNS and CDR2 SASEGT. The CDR3 bases are TGTGCCAGCAGTCCAGCTCTTGGGGTTCAGCAGCCCCGGCATTTT. Protein sequence: CASSPALGVQQPRHF.

About this clonotype: At one boundary the junction diverges from the germline segment, which might be a read error. The rearrangement uses TRBV20-1 and TRBJ1-2; tentative D call: TRBD1 (5 bases). Germline V CDR1 and CDR2: DFQATT, SNEGSKA (reference sequence). The CDR3 length is 15 residues. The CDR3 here is CSAREFERGNYGYTF. The CDR3 DNA is TGCAGTGCTAGAGAATTTGAAAGGGGCAACTATGGCTACACATTC.

This clonotype was seen at least ten times. The V and J genes are TRBV3-1 and TRBJ2-7; 12 bases fit TRBD1. The CDR3 spans 14 residues. Germline CDR1 LGHDT, CDR2 YNNKEL (reference sequence). Unmatched junction bases numbered 4, after V lost 6 bases and J lost 4 bases. The CDR3 reads CASSSGQGAYEQYF. The CDR3 nucleotides read TGTGCCAGCAGTTCGGGACAGGGGGCTTACGAGCAGTACTTC.

The sample holds many counts of this clonotype. The gene calls are TRBV10-2 and TRBJ2-7; 8 bases line up with TRBD2. Trimming at V came to 6 bases and at J to 5 bases, leaving 12 bases not matched to a gene. Germline V gives CDR1 WSHSY, CDR2 SAAADI. The CDR3 has 15 amino acids. CDR3 loop: CASSPNYAGGDEQYF. CDR3 nucleotides: TGCGCCAGCAGCCCCAATTATGCGGGAGGAGACGAGCAGTACTTC.

This clonotype showed up many times. The chain combines TRBV27 with TRBJ2-1; D call uncertain. From germline, CDR1 is MNHEY and CDR2 SMNVEV (reference sequence). The V and J ends lost 0 bases and 2 bases respectively, with 2 bases between them. The CDR3 is made up of 13 amino acids. The CDR3 is CASSLSAYNEQFF. The CDR3 DNA follows: TGTGCCAGCAGTTTATCAGCCTACAATGAGCAGTTCTTC.

There are many counts of this clonotype. V and J are TRBV7-9 and TRBJ1-2; 7 nucleotides agree with TRBD1. The CDR3 has 13 amino acids. The germline gives CDR1 SEHNR, CDR2 FQNEAQ (reference sequence). Unmatched junction bases numbered 6, after V lost 5 bases and J lost 6 bases. The CDR3 spells CASSQGGLDGYTF. Written as DNA, the CDR3 is TGTGCCAGCAGCCAAGGGGGCCTGGATGGCTACACCTTC. Full variable domain (rest looked up from reference TRBV7-9 and TRBJ1-2): DTGVSQNPRHKITKRGQNVTFRCDPISEHNRLYWYRQTLGQGPEFLTYFQNEAQLEKSRLLSDRFSAERPKGSFSTLEIQRTEQGDSAMYLCASSQGGLDGYTFGSGTRLTVV.

Details on this clonotype: This may be a read error, as it is one base from a much larger clone. This chain uses TRBV6-2 or TRBV6-3 with TRBJ1-1, with a possible D match to TRBD1 (6 bases). With 5 bases removed from V and 7 bases from J, the gap between germline ends came to 17 bases. The CDR3 covers 14 residues. Germline CDR1 reads MNHEY; CDR2 reads SVGEGT. DNA for the CDR3: TGTGCCAGCAGTAAAACAGGGCCCTATGGTGAAGCTTTCTTT. This translates into CASSKTGPYGEAFF.

There are many counts of this clonotype. The chain links TRBV18 to TRBJ2-7; TRBD2 matches 13 bases. The J segment lost 10 bases and the V segment lost 5 bases, leaving 8 bases of the junction unmatched. From germline, CDR1 is KGHSH and CDR2 LQKENI. The CDR3 covers 14 residues. CDR3 sequence (DNA): TGTGCCAGCTCAGCTCCCGGGACTAGCGGGGATCAGTACTTC. This codes for CASSAPGTSGDQYF. Based on the CDR3 plus reference TRBV18 and TRBJ2-7, the full variable domain is NAGVMQNPRHLVRRRGQEARLRCSPMKGHSHVYWYRQLPEEGLKFMVYLQKENIIDESGMPKERFSAEFPKEGPSILRIQQVVRGDSAAYFCASSAPGTSGDQYFGPGTRLTVT.

By share, this clonotype ranks as medium-sized. This sequence joins TRBV11-2 and TRBJ2-1, with D tentatively TRBD1 (5 bases). The CDR3 runs to 16 residues. Trimming removed 4 bases from V and 0 bases from J, with 13 bases in between. CDR1 is SGHAT, CDR2 FQNNGV, per germline. The CDR3 is CASSSYDSRSYNEQFF. The CDR3, as DNA: TGTGCCAGCAGCTCCTATGACAGCCGCTCCTACAATGAGCAGTTCTTC.

In this sample, this clonotype turned up many times. The chain employs TRBV14 and TRBJ2-1, with D uncertain. The length of the CDR3 is 12 residues. The V end lost 2 bases, the J end lost 12 bases, and 11 bases lay between the germline ends. Germline V gene sequence: CDR1 SGHDN, CDR2 FVKESK. The CDR3 loop reads CASSQSKGRQFF. CDR3 nucleotide sequence: TGTGCCAGCAGCCAATCGAAAGGCAGGCAGTTCTTC.

This clonotype has ten or more counts. The rearrangement uses TRBV19 and TRBJ1-1; D call uncertain. Germline values: CDR1 LNHDA, CDR2 SQIVND (reference sequence). Deletions cut 3 bases from V and 11 bases from J, with 10 bases between. The CDR3 contains 11 residues. The CDR3 reads CASSIGDSAFF. CDR3 coding DNA: TGTGCCAGTAGTATCGGGGATTCGGCTTTCTTT.

This clonotype was recorded at least ten times. The chain carries TRBV7-9 and TRBJ2-1; TRBD2 is a possible D gene (5 bases). V dropped 0 bases and J dropped 9 bases, with 18 bases sitting between them. CDR3 length: 16 amino acids. Germline-derived CDR1 and CDR2 are SEHNR and FQNEAQ (reference sequence). CDR3 sequence reads: CASSLAPGPDRGEQFF. CDR3 DNA sequence: TGTGCCAGCAGCTTAGCCCCGGGTCCGGACCGGGGTGAGCAGTTCTTC.

This clonotype was detected many times. CDR3 sequence (DNA): TGTGCCAGCACCAGGATAGACGGAGACTACGAGCAGTACTTC. This gives the protein CASTRIDGDYEQYF. The chain couples TRBV5-6 to TRBJ2-7; no definite D call. The CDR3 consists of 14 residues. V lost 6 bases to trimming and J lost 3 bases, with 16 bases between them. Looked up from germline, CDR1 is SGHDT and CDR2 is YYEEEE.